The 26 T cell receptor beta chains below all came from one sample that was sequenced in a study of T-cell memory formation after mild COVID-19 (dated by TCRdb to the early 2020s). Library preparation used 5' RACE. Instrument on record: Illumina NovaSeq 6000. Using fastp at Q25 and MiXCR, TCRdb reprocessed the public reads and kept productive beta chains. For every CDR3 protein sequence, its rows merge into one entry that carries the most common genes and DNA. Here the sample has about 250,000 distinct CDR3 sequences; roughly 15% occur a single time. 2% to 2.5% of the sample lies in the top ten. Sequenced: PBMCs or a T cell subset sorted from them (not recorded which). These receptors were obtained from an adult woman who had mild COVID-19 (a few samples of this study predate the infection). The sample titles of this study are shuffled in the database, so cell type and time point are left out; the donor was told from shared clones.

The genes are TRBV4-2 and TRBJ1-4; 9 bases align to TRBD1. Trimming removed 4 bases from V and 13 bases from J; junction bases left unmatched: 10. CDR1 LGHNA and CDR2 YNFKEQ come from the germline V gene. The CDR3 has 14 residues. The CDR3 DNA sequence: TGTGCCAGCAGCCCTCCGGGACAGGGTCGGAGACTGTTTTTT. Translation: CASSPPGQGRRLFF.

The chain links TRBV12-3 or TRBV12-4 to TRBJ2-7; 13 bases align to TRBD2. The CDR3 is 15 amino acids. Germline trimming cut 8 bases from V and 2 bases from J; bases unmatched to any gene: 6. DNA of the CDR3: TGTGCCAGCCGAGTGGGACTAGCGGGAACCTACGAGCAGTACTTC. Translation gives CASRVGLAGTYEQYF.

This clonotype was detected a few times. V and J are TRBV12-3 or TRBV12-4 and TRBJ2-1, with 7 bases aligning to TRBD1. The junction had 5 bases not matched to a gene; V was cut back by 7 bases and J by 2 bases. The CDR3 loop spans 14 amino acids. This CDR3 reads CASNRDRAYNEQFF. The DNA of the CDR3 is TGTGCCAGCAATAGAGACAGGGCCTACAATGAGCAGTTCTTC.

V and J are TRBV13 and TRBJ1-2, with 8 bases aligning to TRBD1. Germline trimming cut 5 bases from V and 4 bases from J; bases unmatched to any gene: 9. The CDR3 is 15 amino acids. Germline-derived CDR1 and CDR2 are PRHDT and FYEKMQ (reference sequence). The chain's CDR3 is CASSGPVTGGYGYTF. CDR3 bases: TGTGCCAGCAGCGGTCCGGTTACAGGGGGCTATGGCTACACCTTC.

The V call is TRBV12-3 or TRBV12-4, the J call TRBJ1-6; no clear D gene. V lost 6 bases, J lost 5 bases, and 8 bases lay in between. The CDR3 is 13 residues long. Here the CDR3 DNA reads TGTGCCAGCAGAGAGAGTAATAATTCACCCCTCCACTTT. Protein sequence: CASRESNNSPLHF.

The chain is built from TRBV12-3 or TRBV12-4 and TRBJ1-1; a weak D match, TRBD1 (5 bases). Trimming took off 3 bases at V and 0 bases at J, with 8 bases between the two ends. The CDR3 is 14 residues long. The CDR3: CASSFGAVNTEAFF. The DNA for the CDR3 is TGTGCCAGCAGTTTCGGGGCCGTGAACACTGAAGCTTTCTTT.

This clonotype was counted only a few times. V usage is TRBV29-1 and J usage is TRBJ2-3; D gene uncertain. V was clipped by 5 bases and J by 1 base, with 10 bases between them. The germline gives CDR1 SQVTM, CDR2 ANQGSEA. The length of the CDR3 is 13 residues. CDR3 loop: CSVQAGGTDTQYF. The CDR3 nucleotides are TGCAGCGTTCAGGCAGGCGGCACAGATACGCAGTATTTT.

The chain couples TRBV29-1 to TRBJ1-1; TRBD1 might be the D (6 bases). CDR1 and CDR2 (germline): SQVTM, ANQGSEA. The germline V and J ends were trimmed by 6 bases and 5 bases, with 13 bases remaining between them. CDR3 size: 12 residues. For the CDR3, the DNA is TGCAGCGTCACAGGGTTGGGTACTGAAGCTTTCTTT. Translated: CSVTGLGTEAFF.

This clonotype occurred a few times. The chain combines TRBV7-3 with TRBJ2-1; D perhaps matches TRBD2 (5 bases). This CDR3 is built from 15 residues. Germline V gives CDR1 SGHTA, CDR2 FQGTGA. The V gene lost 5 bases and the J gene lost 9 bases, with 20 bases spanning the gap. CDR3 sequence reads: CASSLGGRRAAEQFF. The DNA for the CDR3 is TGTGCCAGCAGCCTAGGCGGCAGGCGGGCTGCTGAGCAGTTCTTC.

The V gene is TRBV20-1, the J gene TRBJ2-1, with 11 nucleotides matching TRBD2. The CDR3 spans 14 residues. Germline V gene data show CDR1 as DFQATT and CDR2 as SNEGSKA (reference sequence). The J segment lost 7 bases and the V segment lost 1 base, leaving 3 bases of the junction unmatched. DNA of the CDR3: TGCAGTGCTAGAGGACTAGCGGGGCCGAATGAGCAGTTCTTC. Encoded protein: CSARGLAGPNEQFF.

J is TRBJ2-7 and V is TRBV5-1, with D unresolved. This CDR3 is built from 15 residues. Trimming pared 0 bases from V and 3 bases from J, leaving 13 bases between. The germline CDR1 and CDR2 sequences are SGHRS and YFSETQ. CDR3 amino acids: CASSLGLSGLYEQYF. The CDR3 bases are TGCGCCAGCAGCTTGGGACTGTCAGGCCTCTACGAGCAGTACTTC.

V and J are TRBV5-6 and TRBJ1-1; D not resolved. V gave up 0 bases and J gave up 7 bases, with 10 bases separating them. The germline V gene has CDR1 SGHDT and CDR2 YYEEEE. The CDR3 runs to 13 residues. The DNA of the CDR3 is TGTGCCAGCAGCTTGGCGCGGGTAGTTGAAGCTTTCTTT. Translated, it gives CASSLARVVEAFF.

The gene calls are TRBV7-9 and TRBJ2-5; D is undetermined. CDR3 size: 14 residues. In germline, CDR1 is SEHNR, CDR2 FQNEAQ (reference sequence). V was pared by 2 bases and J by 5 bases, with 12 bases between. For the CDR3, the DNA is TGTGCCAGCAGCTTAACGTCGGCAGTGGAGACCCAGTACTTC. It yields the protein CASSLTSAVETQYF.

This chain joins TRBV20-1 and TRBJ2-7, with D uncertain. V lost 0 bases to trimming and J lost 2 bases, with 2 bases between them. The V gene's germline CDR1 is DFQATT and CDR2 SNEGSKA (reference sequence). CDR3 length: 11 amino acids. The CDR3 sequence is CSAREAYEQYF. The CDR3 coding sequence is TGCAGTGCTAGAGAAGCCTACGAGCAGTACTTC.

This clonotype was counted many times. This chain joins TRBV7-2 and TRBJ2-5; 7 positions match TRBD1. V was clipped by 4 bases and J by 5 bases; unmatched bases: 10. CDR1 SGHTA and CDR2 FQGNSA come from the germline V gene. This CDR3 region has 15 residues. Written as DNA, the CDR3 is TGTGCCAGCAGCTCTGCCGGGACAGCCAAGGAGACCCAGTACTTC. Its protein is CASSSAGTAKETQYF.

The chain links TRBV5-1 to TRBJ1-2; D perhaps matches TRBD1 (5 bases). CDR1 and CDR2 from the germline V gene are SGHRS and YFSETQ. V dropped 0 bases and J dropped 7 bases, with 16 bases sitting between them. The CDR3 covers 15 residues. This CDR3 is CASSLGARGHFGYTF. CDR3 sequence (DNA): TGCGCCAGCAGCTTGGGGGCGAGGGGCCACTTTGGCTACACCTTC.

The V call is TRBV6-2 or TRBV6-3, the J call TRBJ2-1; TRBD2 matches 8 bases. CDR1 and CDR2 from the germline V gene are MNHEY and SVGEGT. After removal of 6 bases from V and 7 bases from J, the junction contained 11 bases not matched to a gene. The CDR3 is made up of 15 amino acids. The CDR3: CASRPSGSDGNEQFF. The CDR3 region has the DNA TGTGCCAGCAGACCTAGCGGGTCAGACGGGAATGAGCAGTTCTTC.

This clonotype was counted a few times. The chain is built from TRBV14 and TRBJ1-1; D gene ambiguous. V lost 3 bases and J 4 bases, leaving 9 bases between the germline ends. The CDR3 extends over 13 amino acids. CDR1 and CDR2 from the germline V gene are SGHDN and FVKESK. Here the CDR3 DNA reads TGTGCCAGCAGCCAGGCAGCTTTCACTGAAGCTTTCTTT. Amino acid sequence: CASSQAAFTEAFF.

The rearrangement links TRBV7-8 to TRBJ1-1; perhaps TRBD1 as D (5 bases). The V gene's germline CDR1 is SGHVS and CDR2 FQNEAQ. The V end lost 2 bases, the J end lost 0 bases, and 10 bases lay between the germline ends. The CDR3 totals 15 residues. Here the CDR3 reads CASSLTSGMNTEAFF. The CDR3 coding sequence is TGTGCCAGCAGCTTAACGTCAGGGATGAACACTGAAGCTTTCTTT.

This clonotype was seen more than once but under ten times. The V call is TRBV2, the J call TRBJ2-1; 7 positions agree with TRBD1. This CDR3 contains 9 residues. Germline trimming cut 8 bases from V and 13 bases from J; bases unmatched to any gene: 2. Germline CDR1 SNHLY, CDR2 FYNNEI. The CDR3 DNA is TGTGCCAGCCGGGACAGACAGTTCTTC. This encodes CASRDRQFF.

This clonotype was seen a few times. The J gene is TRBJ2-1, the V gene TRBV29-1; TRBD2 aligns across 8 bases. This CDR3 has 15 amino acids. Germline CDR1 is SQVTM and CDR2 is ANQGSEA. The V and J ends lost 4 bases and 9 bases, in that order; junction bases with no gene match: 14. CDR3 bases: TGCAGCGTTGGGGGTTGGGGGACTAGTGTTAGTGAGCAGTTCTTC. This sequence encodes CSVGGWGTSVSEQFF.

This chain connects TRBV11-3 to TRBJ2-1; TRBD2 matches at 8 bases. The CDR3 is made up of 12 amino acids. Trimming removed 5 bases from V and 15 bases from J; junction bases left unmatched: 9. Germline V gene sequence: CDR1 SGHNT, CDR2 YENEEA. The CDR3 DNA sequence: TGTGCCAGCAGCCCTAGGACTAGCACTCGGTTCTTC. This encodes CASSPRTSTRFF.

This clonotype was seen a few times. V is TRBV5-1 and J is TRBJ2-7, with TRBD1 identical over 10 bases. The ends lost 2 bases at V and 6 bases at J; junction bases unmatched: 5. The CDR3 spans 14 residues. CDR1 SGHRS and CDR2 YFSETQ come from the germline V gene. In nucleotides, the CDR3 is TGCGCCAGCAGCTTTCCCGGGACAGGGGTCGAGCAGTACTTC. Protein: CASSFPGTGVEQYF.

This clonotype was observed a few times. The chain links TRBV19 to TRBJ2-7; a weak D match, TRBD2 (5 bases). Germline CDR1 is LNHDA and CDR2 is SQIVND (reference sequence). This CDR3 has 14 residues. The germline V and J ends were trimmed by 5 bases and 3 bases, with 14 bases remaining between them. CDR3 amino acids: CASSFSGTFYEQYF. CDR3 coding DNA: TGTGCCAGTAGTTTCAGCGGAACTTTCTACGAGCAGTACTTC.

This clonotype was recorded many times. The chain has TRBV20-1 and TRBJ1-2; tentatively, D is TRBD1 (5 bases). The CDR3 totals 14 residues. The V end lost 1 base, the J end lost 2 bases, and 11 bases lay between the germline ends. Germline V gene lookup returns CDR1 DFQATT and CDR2 SNEGSKA (reference sequence). The CDR3 DNA sequence: TGCAGTGCTAGAGTCCAGGGAGGGAACTATGGCTACACCTTC. Encoded protein: CSARVQGGNYGYTF.

The CDR3 loop is CASSFVASLSTAFF. The DNA for the CDR3 is TGTGCCAGCAGCTTCGTCGCCAGCCTTAGTACAGCTTTCTTT. V is TRBV7-8 and J is TRBJ1-1; D gene uncertain. This CDR3 comprises 14 residues. V was cut by 3 bases and J by 10 bases, with 18 bases left in between. The germline V gene has CDR1 SGHVS and CDR2 FQNEAQ.